This T cell receptor beta chain was captured in a study of CD8 T cells in ankylosing spondylitis. A quantitative 5'-RACE method, one with molecular barcodes, was used to make TCR beta libraries. TCRdb passed the 5' RACE reads through MiXCR, listing each CDR3 protein once. The sample lists 750,000 to 850,000 distinct CDR3 sequences; 12% were seen once. Whole-study findings and limits: Roughly eight highly homologous variants made up a TCR beta motif, and this motif appeared characteristic of ankylosing spondylitis blood.

This clonotype was observed once. Its target is unknown. CDR1 is MNHNS and CDR2 is SASEGT in the germline V gene. The CDR3 is 13 residues long. Trimming took 6 bases from V and 7 from J; bases not matched to a gene: 6. The chain couples TRBV6-1 to TRBJ2-1; 7 nucleotides agree with TRBD1. This sequence originates from a male donor with ankylosing spondylitis. Input material: blood, either unsorted or a sorted T cell fraction (not recorded which). CDR3 sequence (DNA): TGTGCCAGCAGGGACAGGTGGGGTAATGAGCAGTTCTTC. Translating it yields CASRDRWGNEQFF.